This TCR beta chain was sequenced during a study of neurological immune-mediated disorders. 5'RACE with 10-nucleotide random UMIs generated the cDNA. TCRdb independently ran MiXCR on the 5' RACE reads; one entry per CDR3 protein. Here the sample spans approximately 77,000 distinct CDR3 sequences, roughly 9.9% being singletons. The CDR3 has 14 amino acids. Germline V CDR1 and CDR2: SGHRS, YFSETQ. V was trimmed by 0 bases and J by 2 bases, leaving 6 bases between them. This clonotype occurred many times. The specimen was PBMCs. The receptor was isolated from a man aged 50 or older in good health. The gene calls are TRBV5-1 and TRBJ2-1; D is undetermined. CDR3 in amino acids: CASSLGTTYNEQFF. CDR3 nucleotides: TGCGCCAGCAGCTTGGGCACGACCTACAATGAGCAGTTCTTC.